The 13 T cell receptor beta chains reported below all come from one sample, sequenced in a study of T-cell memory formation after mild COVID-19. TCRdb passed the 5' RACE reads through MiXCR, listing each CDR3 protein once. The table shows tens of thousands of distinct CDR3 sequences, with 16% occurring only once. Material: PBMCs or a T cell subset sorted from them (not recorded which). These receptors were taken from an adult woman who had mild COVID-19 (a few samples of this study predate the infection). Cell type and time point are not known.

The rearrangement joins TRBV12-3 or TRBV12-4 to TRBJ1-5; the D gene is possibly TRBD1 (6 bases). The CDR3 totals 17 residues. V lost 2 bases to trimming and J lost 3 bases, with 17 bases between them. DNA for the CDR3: TGTGCCAGCAGTTTAAGGGCAGGGGAGAATAACAATCAGCCCCAGCATTTT. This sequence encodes CASSLRAGENNNQPQHF.

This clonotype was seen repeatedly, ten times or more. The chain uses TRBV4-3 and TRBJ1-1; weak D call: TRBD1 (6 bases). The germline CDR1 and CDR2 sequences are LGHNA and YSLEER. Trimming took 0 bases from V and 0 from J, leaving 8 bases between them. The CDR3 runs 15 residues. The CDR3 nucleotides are TGCGCCAGCAGCCAAGAACAGGGATTGAACACTGAAGCTTTCTTT. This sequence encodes CASSQEQGLNTEAFF.

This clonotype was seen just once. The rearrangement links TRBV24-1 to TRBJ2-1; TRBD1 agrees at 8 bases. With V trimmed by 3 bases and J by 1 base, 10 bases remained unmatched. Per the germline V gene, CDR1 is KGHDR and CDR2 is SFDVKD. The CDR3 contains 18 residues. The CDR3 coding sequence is TGTGCCACCAGTGATATGTCAACCGGGACAGGTTCCTACAATGAGCAGTTCTTC. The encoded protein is CATSDMSTGTGSYNEQFF.

The CDR3 DNA follows: TGTGCCAGCAGTGCCCCGGGGGGGCTCAGAAATGAGCAGTTCTTC. Protein product: CASSAPGGLRNEQFF. This chain uses TRBV12-3 or TRBV12-4 with TRBJ2-1; 8 nucleotides line up with TRBD2. The CDR3 is 15 residues long. The ends lost 5 bases at V and 7 bases at J; junction bases unmatched: 10.

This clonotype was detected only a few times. For the CDR3, the DNA is TGTGCCATCAGTGATGAAGCTAGTCCGTACGAGCAGTACTTC. Its protein product is CAISDEASPYEQYF. The chain joins TRBV10-3 to TRBJ2-7; the D is unclear. The CDR3 is 14 residues long. Between the trimmed V and J ends, which lost 3 bases and 4 bases, there was a span of 13 bases. Germline assignment: CDR1 ENHRY and CDR2 SYGVKD.

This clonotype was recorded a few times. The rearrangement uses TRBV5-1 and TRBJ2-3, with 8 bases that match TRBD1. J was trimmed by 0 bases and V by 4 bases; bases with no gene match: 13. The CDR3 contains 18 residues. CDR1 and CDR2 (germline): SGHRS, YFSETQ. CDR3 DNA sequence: TGCGCCAGCAGCCTCCTCACCCCAGGGGGCTCAAGCACAGATACGCAGTATTTT. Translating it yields CASSLLTPGGSSTDTQYF.

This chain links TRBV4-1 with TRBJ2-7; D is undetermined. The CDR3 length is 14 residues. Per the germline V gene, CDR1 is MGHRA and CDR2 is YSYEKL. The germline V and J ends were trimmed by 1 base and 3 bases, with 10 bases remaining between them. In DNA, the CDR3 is TGCGCCAGCAGCCAAGCTGGCAACTACTACGAGCAGTACTTC. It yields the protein CASSQAGNYYEQYF.

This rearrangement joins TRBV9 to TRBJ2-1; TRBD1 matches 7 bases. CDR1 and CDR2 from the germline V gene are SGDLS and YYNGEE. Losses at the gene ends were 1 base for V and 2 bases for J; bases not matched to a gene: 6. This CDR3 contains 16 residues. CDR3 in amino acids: CASSVTLTGTYNEQFF. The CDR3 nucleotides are TGTGCCAGCAGCGTAACCCTGACAGGGACCTACAATGAGCAGTTCTTC. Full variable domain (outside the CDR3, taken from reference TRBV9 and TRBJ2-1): DSGVTQTPKHLITATGQRVTLRCSPRSGDLSVYWYQQSLDQGLQFLIQYYNGEERAKGNILERFSAQQFPDLHSELNLSSLELGDSALYFCASSVTLTGTYNEQFFGPGTRLTVL.

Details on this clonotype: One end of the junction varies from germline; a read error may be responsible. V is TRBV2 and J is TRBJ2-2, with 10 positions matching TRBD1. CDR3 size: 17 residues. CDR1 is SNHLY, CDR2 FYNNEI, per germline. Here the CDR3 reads CASREVTPGQGTGELFF. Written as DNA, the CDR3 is TGTGCCAGCAGGGAAGTTACTCCGGGACAGGGGACCGGGGAGCTGTTTTTT.

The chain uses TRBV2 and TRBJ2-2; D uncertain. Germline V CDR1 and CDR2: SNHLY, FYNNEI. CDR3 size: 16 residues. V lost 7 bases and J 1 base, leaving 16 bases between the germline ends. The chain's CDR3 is CASKAVGRMNTGELFF. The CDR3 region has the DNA TGTGCCAGCAAAGCCGTCGGCAGGATGAACACCGGGGAGCTGTTTTTT.

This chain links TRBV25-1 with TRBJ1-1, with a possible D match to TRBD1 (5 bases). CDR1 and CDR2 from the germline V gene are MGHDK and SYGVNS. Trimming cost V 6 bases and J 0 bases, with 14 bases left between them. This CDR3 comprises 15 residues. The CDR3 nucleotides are TGTGCCAGCAGCCAGGGATTAAGCATGAACACTGAAGCTTTCTTT. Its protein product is CASSQGLSMNTEAFF.

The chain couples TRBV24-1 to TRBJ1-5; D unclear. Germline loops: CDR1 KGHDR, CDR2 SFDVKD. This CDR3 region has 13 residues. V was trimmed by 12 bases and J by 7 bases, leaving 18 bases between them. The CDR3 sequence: CAASEGFGQPQHF. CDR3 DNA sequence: TGTGCCGCTTCTGAGGGATTCGGGCAGCCCCAGCATTTT.

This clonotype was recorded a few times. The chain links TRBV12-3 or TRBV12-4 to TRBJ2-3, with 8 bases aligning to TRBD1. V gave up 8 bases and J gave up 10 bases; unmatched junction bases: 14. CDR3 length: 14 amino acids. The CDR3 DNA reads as TGTGCCAGCGGTCCCGGGACAGGAGGTTTTGCGCAGTATTTT. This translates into CASGPGTGGFAQYF.